These 27 T cell receptor beta chains share one sample of origin, sequenced in a study of shared clonotypes between healthy human individuals (dated by TCRdb to about 2020). The library was generated by the immunoSEQ multiplex PCR assay. Sourced from immuneACCESS, this table was stored by TCRdb with only in-frame sequences that have V and J called. A share of the clones is absent; for the studies checked, an unresolved V gene accounts for under half, and the remainder has no known explanation. This sample comprises some 500,000 clones, 95% to 96% of them detected only once. About 0.068% of the sample comes from the top ten. Sequencing input: naive CD4+ T cells sorted from blood. The cell subset or site label for this specimen denotes: CD45RA+ positively selected. The receptors were gathered from a woman aged 25 to 39 in good health.

CDR3 amino acids: CASSEGQGNYGYTF. DNA for the CDR3: TGCGCCAGCAGCGAAGGACAGGGGAACTATGGCTACACCTTC. V usage is TRBV4-1 and J usage is TRBJ1-2, with 9 bases identical to TRBD1. V was clipped by 5 bases and J by 2 bases; unmatched bases: 3. Germline values: CDR1 MGHRA, CDR2 YSYEKL. The CDR3 is 14 amino acids.

This rearrangement joins TRBV7-8 to TRBJ2-1; 8 bases agree with TRBD2. The CDR3 is made up of 16 amino acids. The germline V gene encodes CDR1 SGHVS and CDR2 FQNEAQ. V shed 5 bases and J 4 bases; nucleotides not matched to a gene: 10. CDR3 amino acids: CASSPTRSGGYNEQFF. The CDR3 DNA reads TGTGCCAGCAGCCCCACCAGGAGCGGGGGTTACAATGAGCAGTTCTTC.

This chain joins TRBV28 and TRBJ2-1; TRBD2 agrees at 14 bases. V was pared by 2 bases and J by 8 bases, with 5 bases of the junction left unmatched. Germline lookup yields CDR1 MDHEN and CDR2 SYDVKM. The CDR3 extends over 16 amino acids. The CDR3 region is CASSLPGLAGDYEQFF. CDR3 DNA sequence: TGTGCCAGCAGTTTACCGGGACTAGCGGGAGACTATGAGCAGTTCTTC.

This chain connects TRBV29-1 to TRBJ2-5, with a possible D match to TRBD2 (5 bases). V dropped 4 bases and J dropped 5 bases, with 11 bases sitting between them. This CDR3 spans 12 amino acids. Germline V gene data show CDR1 as SQVTM and CDR2 as ANQGSEA. In DNA form, the CDR3 reads TGCAGCGTTGTCCCGGGGTTGGAGACCCAGTACTTC. It translates to CSVVPGLETQYF.

The rearrangement joins TRBV5-1 to TRBJ2-3; unclear D gene. Germline CDR1 and CDR2: SGHRS and YFSETQ. The V end was cut by 0 bases, the J end by 5 bases, with 10 bases between. This CDR3 has 14 residues. CDR3: CASSLGSTGDTQYF. In DNA, the CDR3 is TGCGCCAGCAGCTTGGGTAGTACCGGAGATACGCAGTATTTT.

The chain's CDR3 is CASSEGTRFF. The CDR3 DNA reads as TGTGCCAGCAGTGAAGGGACAAGGTTCTTC. The chain recombines TRBV6-1 with TRBJ2-1; weak D call: TRBD1 (5 bases). Per germline, CDR1 MNHNS and CDR2 SASEGT. The CDR3 spans 10 residues. Trimming took off 1 base at V and 15 bases at J, with 7 bases between the two ends.

V is TRBV28 and J is TRBJ2-5; D could derive from TRBD1 or TRBD2 (6 bases each). Per germline, CDR1 MDHEN and CDR2 SYDVKM. The V and J ends lost 2 bases and 5 bases respectively, with 15 bases between them. This CDR3 region has 15 residues. The CDR3 nucleotides are TGTGCCAGCAGTTTAGCCCAGTGGAGGGGGGAGACCCAGTACTTC. Protein: CASSLAQWRGETQYF.

The chain couples TRBV5-5 to TRBJ2-2; 8 nucleotides align to TRBD1. After removal of 2 bases from V and 4 bases from J, the junction contained 10 bases not matched to a gene. CDR1 is SGHKS, CDR2 YYEKEE, per germline (reference sequence). CDR3 length equals 17 residues. The CDR3, as DNA: TGTGCCAGCAGCTTCTGGCAGGGGGCGCGTAGCACCGGGGAGCTGTTTTTT. As protein: CASSFWQGARSTGELFF.

This clone was detected a few times. This rearrangement joins TRBV7-9 to TRBJ1-1; D might be TRBD1 (5 bases). CDR3 length equals 13 residues. Germline-derived CDR1 and CDR2 are SEHNR and FQNEAQ (reference sequence). Trimming left V 5 bases short and J 12 bases short, with 19 bases between. CDR3 amino acids: CASSQGQGMGTFF. CDR3 DNA: TGTGCCAGCAGCCAAGGGCAGGGCATGGGAACTTTCTTT.

This rearrangement joins TRBV27 to TRBJ2-7; the D is unclear. Germline assignment: CDR1 MNHEY and CDR2 SMNVEV (reference sequence). V gave up 7 bases and J gave up 3 bases, with 16 bases separating them. This CDR3 spans 14 amino acids. The CDR3 region has the DNA TGTGCCAGCAATTCCGGGTTGGGCCACTACGAGCAGTACTTC. Amino acids: CASNSGLGHYEQYF.

This chain links TRBV30 with TRBJ2-6; D is undetermined. Per germline, CDR1 GTSNPN and CDR2 SVGIG (reference sequence). The V end was cut by 3 bases, the J end by 0 bases, with 9 bases between. The CDR3 contains 15 residues. The CDR3 region has the DNA TGTGCCTGGAGCGGAGACCGCTCTGGGGCCAACGTCCTGACTTTC. Translation: CAWSGDRSGANVLTF.

This chain uses TRBV19 with TRBJ2-3; 11 nucleotides match TRBD1. Trimming removed 6 bases from V and 10 bases from J; junction bases left unmatched: 6. In germline, CDR1 is LNHDA, CDR2 SQIVND (reference sequence). This CDR3 is built from 13 residues. In DNA, the CDR3 is TGTGCCAGTAGCCCAATGGGACAGGGGGCGCAGTATTTT. Translating gives CASSPMGQGAQYF.

The chain links TRBV5-5 to TRBJ1-2; D gene ambiguous. The CDR3 is 12 residues long. V was trimmed by 4 bases and J by 2 bases, leaving 6 bases between them. Germline V gene lookup returns CDR1 SGHKS and CDR2 YYEKEE (reference sequence). The CDR3 loop reads CASSLGNYGYTF. The DNA of the CDR3 is TGTGCCAGCAGCCTCGGGAACTATGGCTACACCTTC.

The chain joins TRBV28 to TRBJ2-7; D not certain. Trimming left V 7 bases short and J 4 bases short, with 11 bases between. This CDR3 comprises 12 residues. Per the germline V gene, CDR1 is MDHEN and CDR2 is SYDVKM. The CDR3 bases are TGTGCCAGCAACATTATCGGATACGAGCAGTACTTC. Translation gives CASNIIGYEQYF.

The chain carries TRBV6-1 and TRBJ2-7, with 7 bases aligning to TRBD1. V gave up 6 bases and J gave up 12 bases; unmatched junction bases: 17. The V gene's germline CDR1 is MNHNS and CDR2 SASEGT. The CDR3 runs 14 residues. As DNA, the CDR3 is TGTGCCAGCAGAGGCCTTCCGGGACAGCGGAAAACGTACTTC. Its protein product is CASRGLPGQRKTYF.

For the CDR3, the DNA is TGTGCCAGCAACGGCGGACACTATGGCTACACCTTC. This translates into CASNGGHYGYTF. The rearrangement joins TRBV28 to TRBJ1-2; D call uncertain. V gave up 7 bases and J gave up 3 bases, with 9 bases separating them. Germline V CDR1 and CDR2: MDHEN, SYDVKM. CDR3 length: 12 amino acids.

The chain recombines TRBV6-5 with TRBJ1-1, with unresolved D. V dropped 8 bases and J dropped 3 bases, with 13 bases sitting between them. This CDR3 comprises 13 residues. The germline V gene has CDR1 MNHEY and CDR2 SVGAGI. This CDR3 is CASANRVYTEAFF. The CDR3 DNA reads as TGTGCCAGCGCAAACCGGGTTTACACTGAAGCTTTCTTT.

The V gene is TRBV9, the J gene TRBJ2-1, with TRBD2 matching over 15 bases. The CDR3 is made up of 17 amino acids. Germline-derived CDR1 and CDR2 are SGDLS and YYNGEE. V lost 4 bases and J lost 7; bases outside the gene matches: 9. CDR3 residues: CASSNRTSGRVGNEQFF. In DNA form, the CDR3 reads TGTGCCAGCAGCAACCGGACTAGCGGGAGGGTAGGGAATGAGCAGTTCTTC.

This chain joins TRBV11-2 and TRBJ2-5; a possible D gene is TRBD1 (5 bases). V lost 3 bases and J lost 4, with 24 bases in between. Germline V gene sequence: CDR1 SGHAT, CDR2 FQNNGV. The CDR3 consists of 18 residues. The CDR3 coding sequence is TGTGCCAGCAGCTTCAGAACAGGAATAGACCTATTACGAGAGACCCAGTACTTC. Its protein product is CASSFRTGIDLLRETQYF.

The chain's CDR3 is CSARDRYTQFF. DNA for the CDR3: TGCAGTGCTAGAGATCGGTACACGCAGTTCTTC. V and J are TRBV20-1 and TRBJ2-1; D not certain. Per the germline V gene, CDR1 is DFQATT and CDR2 is SNEGSKA (reference sequence). CDR3 length: 11 amino acids. The V and J ends lost 0 bases and 12 bases respectively, with 9 bases between them.

The chain carries TRBV7-2 and TRBJ2-7; maybe TRBD1 (5 bases). Germline CDR1 and CDR2: SGHTA and FQGNSA. The CDR3 has 12 amino acids. V lost 2 bases and J 4 bases, leaving 6 bases between the germline ends. The CDR3 loop reads CASSLTGYEQYF. The DNA of the CDR3 is TGTGCCAGCAGCTTAACAGGATACGAGCAGTACTTC.

This clone has just one count. This rearrangement joins TRBV30 to TRBJ2-1; D gene uncertain. CDR1 GTSNPN and CDR2 SVGIG come from the germline V gene (reference sequence). The CDR3 length is 12 residues. Trimming removed 0 bases at V and 10 bases at J, with 10 bases between. The chain's CDR3 is CAWSVQRWEQFF. In DNA, the CDR3 is TGTGCCTGGAGTGTACAACGCTGGGAGCAGTTCTTC.

The CDR3 DNA reads as TGTGCCAGCATCAGCTCCAGCGGGAGTTTTAATGAGCAGTTCTTC. Translation: CASISSSGSFNEQFF. The chain has TRBV28 and TRBJ2-1; 8 bases are shared with TRBD2. The ends lost 7 bases at V and 7 bases at J; junction bases unmatched: 12. The CDR3 contains 15 residues. CDR1 and CDR2 (germline): MDHEN, SYDVKM.

V and J are TRBV29-1 and TRBJ1-4; D might be TRBD1 (5 bases). V was pared by 7 bases and J by 4 bases, with 10 bases between. This CDR3 has 12 residues. Per the germline V gene, CDR1 is SQVTM and CDR2 is ANQGSEA. CDR3 nucleotide sequence: TGCAGCGCGCAGGACAATAATGAAAAACTGTTTTTT. This sequence encodes CSAQDNNEKLFF.

V gene TRBV5-6 combines with J gene TRBJ2-7, with 13 bases identical to TRBD2. The CDR3 consists of 15 residues. J was trimmed by 1 base and V by 3 bases; bases with no gene match: 1. Germline-derived CDR1 and CDR2 are SGHDT and YYEEEE. CDR3 in DNA: TGTGCCAGCAGCTGGGGACTAGCGGGATCCTACGAGCAGTACTTC. It specifies CASSWGLAGSYEQYF.

This clone was found once. In DNA form, the CDR3 reads TGTGCCAGTAGTATCGATTATGGGGGGCCCTCCGGGACTGAAGCTTTCTTT. It specifies CASSIDYGGPSGTEAFF. The gene calls are TRBV19 and TRBJ1-1, with a tentative D call TRBD1 (6 bases). Trimming stripped 3 bases from V and 5 bases from J, with 22 bases between. The CDR3 length is 17 residues. Germline V gene lookup returns CDR1 LNHDA and CDR2 SQIVND (reference sequence). The full variable domain, its missing parts supplied by reference TRBV19 and TRBJ1-1, is DGGITQSPKYLFRKEGQNVTLSCEQNLNHDAMYWYRQDPGQGLRLIYYSQIVNDFQKGDIAEGYSVSREKKESFPLTVTSAQKNPTAFYLCASSIDYGGPSGTEAFFGQGTRLTVV.

The V gene is TRBV27, the J gene TRBJ2-2, with 8 bases fitting TRBD1. Trimming removed 5 bases from V and 3 bases from J; junction bases left unmatched: 5. The CDR3 totals 15 residues. In germline, CDR1 is MNHEY, CDR2 SMNVEV (reference sequence). As DNA, the CDR3 is TGTGCCAGCAGTGGGGACAGGCGGTACACCGGGGAGCTGTTTTTT. Protein sequence: CASSGDRRYTGELFF.